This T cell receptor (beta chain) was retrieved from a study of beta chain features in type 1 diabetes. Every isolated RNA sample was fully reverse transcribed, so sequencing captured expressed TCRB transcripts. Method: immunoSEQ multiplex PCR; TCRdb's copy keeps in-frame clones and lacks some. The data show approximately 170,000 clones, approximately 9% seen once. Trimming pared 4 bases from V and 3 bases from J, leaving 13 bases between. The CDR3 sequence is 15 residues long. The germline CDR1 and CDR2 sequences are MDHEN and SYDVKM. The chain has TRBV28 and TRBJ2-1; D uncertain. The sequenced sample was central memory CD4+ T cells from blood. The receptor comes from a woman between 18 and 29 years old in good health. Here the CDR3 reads CASSYPGTFYNEQFF. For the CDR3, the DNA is TGTGCCAGCAGTTACCCAGGTACTTTCTACAATGAGCAGTTCTTC. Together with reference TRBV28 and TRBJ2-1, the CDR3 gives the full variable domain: DVKVTQSSRYLVKRTGEKVFLECVQDMDHENMFWYRQDPGLGLRLIYFSYDVKMKEKGDIPEGYSVSREKKERFSLILESASTNQTSMYLCASSYPGTFYNEQFFGPGTRLTVL.